This T cell receptor beta chain was recorded in a study of T cells in Graves' hyperthyroidism and ophthalmopathy (dated by TCRdb to the late 2010s). Background on the whole study: Peripheral blood samples were taken at initial diagnosis, before any treatment was given. To identify TCR V-J signatures that set the groups apart, the researchers used a discovery cohort of about a hundred patients, made up of under 45 with Graves' ophthalmopathy and around 58 with stable Graves' hyperthyroidism. An independent validation cohort of about 19 hyperthyroidism patients and roughly 16 patients who later progressed to ophthalmopathy tested prospective prediction of ophthalmopathy. The approximately 100 discovery patients were divided at random into training and test sets in a 7:3 ratio. In several Graves' hyperthyroidism patients, the study also compared T-cell repertoires from thyroid tissue with T-cell repertoires from blood. Following sampling, methimazole starting at 30 mg daily was given to hyperthyroidism patients, and high-dose intravenous methylprednisolone was given to ophthalmopathy patients. According to the paper, TCR Vbeta CDR3 sequencing was carried out on 135 peripheral blood samples, which came from fewer than 50 ophthalmopathy, under 85 hyperthyroidism and 17 progressor patients. On the study overall, not on this receptor specifically: In validation, the model predicted progression to ophthalmopathy with roughly 70% sensitivity and roughly 75% specificity, a median of 6.5 months before onset. A model built on a 13 V-J signature distinguished ophthalmopathy from stable hyperthyroidism, reaching roughly 88% sensitivity and around 81% specificity in cross-validation and 80%/75% in testing. Sample size was not statistically predetermined, and investigators were not blinded to group allocation. Most expanded thyroid clonotypes (frequency above 0.001) were also found in blood, which suggests that blood repertoires may mirror thyroid immune responses.

Stable Graves' hyperthyroidism was defined as no progression to ophthalmopathy during 18 months of follow-up. Hyperthyroidism patients were newly diagnosed, with disease duration under 2 months, and aged 18 to 65 years. Exclusion was applied to patients with uncontrolled infections, other autoimmune diseases, pregnancy or lactation. Clinical symptoms, serum thyroxine and TRAb, thyroid ultrasound, and orbital computed tomography formed the basis for the diagnoses. PBMCs were separated from roughly 10 ml of fresh peripheral blood using Ficoll-Paque density gradient centrifugation. Total RNA was extracted using Trizol reagent, and RNA quality was assessed on an Agilent 2100 Bioanalyzer. Of note for this clonotype: Its cognate antigen has yet to be identified. No much larger clone exists at a distance of one base, and base qualities are not known.

Cut back by 5 bases and 6 bases, the V and J ends lie 12 bases apart. The CDR3 contains 13 residues, cysteine and phenylalanine counted. The sequence is cut down to CDR3 DNA, 39 bases in frame from base 1. The germline V gene yields SGHTA for CDR1 and FQGNSA for CDR2. Amplification of TCR beta CDR3 regions was carried out from RNA transcripts. The TCR CDR3 was subjected to a first round of RT-PCR using the HTBI primer set and the Qiagen OneStep RT-PCR kit. A second multiplex PCR round built the libraries, followed by size selection and purification. Paired-end sequencing of the libraries was performed with 100 bp reads on an Illumina HiSeq2000. The original methods were these. Raw data were processed with SOAPnuke, discarding reads with adapters, uncalled bases, mean Phred below 15, or no exact constant-primer or identifier match. COPE v1.2.5 was used to merge high-quality paired reads, and clonotypes were defined as unique nucleotide sequences. MiTCR v1.1 was used to align the clonotypes against IMGT TRBV, TRBD and TRBJ reference segments. Analysis was restricted to V-J combinations with a frequency above 0.0001, which covered roughly 99% of repertoires. The TCS score was defined as the ratio of F50 (clonal expansion) to E x V (chaos), calculated using BLOSUM62-based TCRdist between CDR3 peptides within each V-J. Welch's t-statistics and random forest reduced approximately 520 V-J features to 13, which were used in a naive Bayes classifier (R e1071). TCRdb trimmed public reads at Q25 via fastp, called clones via MiXCR and kept in-frame beta chains. A single entry per CDR3 protein holds the most common genes and DNA from its merged rows. It is TCRdb's table, rather than the study itself, that gives the V and J calls and clone size. The sample table holds some 400,000 distinct CDR3 sequences, of which roughly 14% were seen once. Roughly 9.6% of the sample is in the top ten clones.

The sequence joins TRBV7-2 to TRBJ2-3, with a tentative D gene TRBD2 over 6 matching bases. Input material: blood. The receptor was isolated from a woman aged 60-75 years with Graves' hyperthyroidism. This receptor carries the CDR3 CASSRGSLDTQYF. The DNA reads as follows: TGTGCCAGCAGCCGGGGGTCTTTGGATACGCAGTATTTT. The full variable domain, with segments outside the CDR3 supplied by the reference TRBV7-2 and TRBJ2-3 proteins, appears as GAGVSQSPSNKVTEKGKDVELRCDPISGHTALYWYRQSLGQGLEFLIYFQGNSAPDKSGLPSDRFSAERTGGSVSTLTIQRTQQEDSAVYLCASSRGSLDTQYFGPGTRLTVL.